Sequencing of this T cell receptor (beta chain) was carried out in a study of T cell repertoires in cytomegalovirus infection. The overall study: Public TCR beta signatures indicated both CMV infection and matching HLA type. Study conclusions and caveats: Dominating the ex vivo response were HLA-C-restricted CMV-specific TCR beta clonotypes.

Regarding this clonotype: The antigen is undetermined.

TCRdb used MiXCR to reprocess the reads, holding one entry per CDR3 protein. Of approximately 130,000 distinct CDR3 sequences in the sample, 7% to 10% were seen once. Sequenced material: PBMCs. The TCR sequence derives from a human donor in good health (CMV status not recorded). Some clones in this sample may be carry-over from other donors' samples.

The CDR3 protein is CASSIQGLTHEQFF. The CDR3 coding sequence is TGTGCCAGCAGCATTCAGGGACTAACCCATGAGCAGTTCTTC. The chain employs TRBV9 and TRBJ2-1; 7 positions agree with TRBD2. The V and J ends lost 4 bases and 8 bases, in that order; junction bases with no gene match: 9. This CDR3 is built from 14 residues. Per germline, CDR1 SGDLS and CDR2 YYNGEE.